This entry is about one T cell receptor (beta chain). The table came from immunoSEQ multiplex PCR; TCRdb's copy has only in-frame clones and leaves some out. The profile covers approximately 90,000 clones, with roughly 90% appearing a single time and 0.95% taken by the ten largest. With 5 bases clipped from V and 6 bases from J, the junction kept 14 bases outside the gene matches. CDR3 length equals 16 residues. Germline V gene data show CDR1 as LNHDA and CDR2 as SQIVND (reference sequence). This record belongs to a study of T cell changes during pregnancy in multiple sclerosis. The V call is TRBV19, the J call TRBJ2-7, with 9 bases matching TRBD1. The sample was peripheral blood, taken before pregnancy. This TCR was recovered from a female donor with multiple sclerosis, enrolled in a pregnancy study. CDR3 amino acids: CASSPPGTGLGAEQYF. CDR3 coding DNA: TGTGCCAGTAGTCCCCCGGGGACAGGGTTAGGGGCCGAGCAGTACTTC. Filled out from reference TRBV19 and TRBJ2-7, the complete variable domain reads DGGITQSPKYLFRKEGQNVTLSCEQNLNHDAMYWYRQDPGQGLRLIYYSQIVNDFQKGDIAEGYSVSREKKESFPLTVTSAQKNPTAFYLCASSPPGTGLGAEQYFGPGTRLTVT.